The clone carrying this T cell receptor (beta chain) is a singleton in its sample. Method: immunoSEQ multiplex PCR; TCRdb's copy keeps in-frame clones and lacks some. The sample consists of 140,000 to 150,000 clones, over 80% of them appearing once. The CDR3 is 16 residues long. V was cut by 4 bases and J by 5 bases, with 20 bases left in between. CDR1 is MNHEY and CDR2 is SMNVEV in the germline V gene (reference sequence). The data stem from a study of blood T cell repertoires in COVID-19. This receptor was obtained from a woman aged 45-65 years with acute or convalescent COVID-19. V and J are TRBV27 and TRBJ1-2, with D possibly TRBD1 on 5 matching bases. Sequenced: peripheral blood. The CDR3 DNA is TGTGCCAGCAGTTCCCAGCTTTCTCCTGGGGCTTATGGCTACACCTTC. Protein: CASSSQLSPGAYGYTF.